The 9 T cell receptor beta chains reported below all come from one sample, sequenced in a study of cytomegalovirus exposure and HLA in healthy donors. Primers: 60 Vbeta forward and 13 Jbeta reverse. Repertoires were generated with immunoSEQ multiplex PCR, while TCRdb's copy carries only in-frame clones and drops some. The data hold about 120,000 clones, with 80% to 85% observed a single time. Sequenced: PBMCs. These receptors all stem from a man aged 25 to 40 in good health and CMV-seronegative.

The rearrangement joins TRBV10-3 to TRBJ2-7, with D perhaps matching TRBD1 (6 bases). CDR3 length: 13 residues. V shed 6 bases and J shed 5 bases, with 14 bases lying between them. In germline, CDR1 is ENHRY, CDR2 SYGVKD. The CDR3 protein is CAISFGNRDEQYF. In DNA, the CDR3 is TGTGCCATCAGCTTCGGGAACAGGGACGAGCAGTACTTC.

This clone came up once. V gene TRBV21-1 combines with J gene TRBJ2-3; TRBD2, as called in the table, went unchecked against the DNA. TRBV21-1 is labeled a pseudogene. This CDR3 spans 16 amino acids. This chain's CDR3 is CASSQGLAASTDTQYF. DNA of the CDR3: TGTGCCAGCAGCCAAGGACTAGCGGCGAGCACAGATACGCAGTATTTT.

This CDR3 reads CASSLLLGNSPLHF. CDR3 bases: TGTGCCAGCAGTTTGCTCCTCGGGAATTCACCCCTCCACTTT. This chain links TRBV27 with TRBJ1-6, with no clear D. The germline V and J ends were trimmed by 3 bases and 7 bases, with 10 bases remaining between them. The germline V gene encodes CDR1 MNHEY and CDR2 SMNVEV (reference sequence). This CDR3 contains 14 residues.

CDR3 bases: TGTGCCAGTAGAGGTGCGGGTAACTATGGCTACACCTTC. Translated: CASRGAGNYGYTF. The chain is built from TRBV19 and TRBJ1-2, with unresolved D. Germline lookup yields CDR1 LNHDA and CDR2 SQIVND (reference sequence). This CDR3 region has 13 residues. Trimming left V 6 bases short and J 1 base short, with 9 bases between.

DNA of the CDR3: TGTGCCAGCAGCTTGGCCTCGGCGGGGGGCCCCACAGATACGCAGTATTTT. This codes for CASSLASAGGPTDTQYF. V and J are TRBV5-4 and TRBJ2-3; 8 nucleotides agree with TRBD2. CDR3 length equals 17 residues. In germline, CDR1 is SGHNT, CDR2 YYREEE (reference sequence). J gave up 2 bases and V 0 bases, and 8 bases lay outside the gene matches. Full variable domain (rest looked up from reference TRBV5-4 and TRBJ2-3): ETGVTQSPTHLIKTRGQQVTLRCSSQSGHNTVSWYQQALGQGPQFIFQYYREEENGRGNFPPRFSGLQFPNYSSELNVNALELDDSALYLCASSLASAGGPTDTQYFGPGTRLTVL.

The chain joins TRBV7-8 to TRBJ2-1, with 8 nucleotides matching TRBD2. The J segment lost 10 bases and the V segment lost 4 bases, leaving 15 bases of the junction unmatched. The CDR3 runs 16 residues. Germline V gene data show CDR1 as SGHVS and CDR2 as FQNEAQ. CDR3 nucleotide sequence: TGTGCCAGCAGCTCTTCTAGCGGGTCGGCGGAGGGAGAGCAGTTCTTC. Translation: CASSSSSGSAEGEQFF.

The chain carries TRBV28 and TRBJ2-1; D is possibly TRBD1 (6 bases). CDR1 and CDR2 (germline): MDHEN, SYDVKM. The ends were cut back, 3 bases at V and 4 bases at J, with 10 bases in the middle. This CDR3 region has 14 residues. The CDR3, as DNA: TGTGCCAGCAGTTTGACAGGCGCTTACAATGAGCAGTTCTTC. Its translation: CASSLTGAYNEQFF. Full variable domain (missing parts from reference TRBV28 and TRBJ2-1): DVKVTQSSRYLVKRTGEKVFLECVQDMDHENMFWYRQDPGLGLRLIYFSYDVKMKEKGDIPEGYSVSREKKERFSLILESASTNQTSMYLCASSLTGAYNEQFFGPGTRLTVL.

In nucleotides, the CDR3 is TGTGCCAGCGGCCGGGGGGTGGGGGAGACCCAGTACTTC. As protein: CASGRGVGETQYF. V gene TRBV6-5 combines with J gene TRBJ2-5; 7 positions match TRBD2. This CDR3 is 13 amino acids long. J gave up 5 bases and V 8 bases, and 8 bases lay outside the gene matches. Germline V gene sequence: CDR1 MNHEY, CDR2 SVGAGI.

The CDR3 loop is CASSDTGLDEKLFF. The CDR3 bases are TGTGCCAGTAGTGATACGGGGTTGGATGAAAAACTGTTTTTT. The rearrangement joins TRBV19 to TRBJ1-4; D gene unclear. The CDR3 is 14 residues long. V shed 5 bases and J shed 6 bases, with 13 bases lying between them. The germline gives CDR1 LNHDA, CDR2 SQIVND (reference sequence).